This T cell receptor (beta chain) was identified during a study of T-cell memory formation after mild COVID-19. TCR alpha and TCR beta cDNA libraries carrying sample barcodes and UMIs came from 5'RACE with constant-segment primers. TCRdb re-derived calls from the 5' RACE reads in MiXCR, one entry per CDR3 protein. Of 150,000 to 200,000 distinct CDR3 sequences in the sample, 16% were seen once. CDR3 size: 12 residues. The V gene lost 7 bases and the J gene lost 1 base, with 10 bases spanning the gap. Germline V lookup: CDR1 SQVTM, CDR2 ANQGSEA. The sequencing input was PBMCs or a T cell subset sorted from them (not recorded which). This TCR was recovered from an adult woman who had mild COVID-19 (a few samples of this study predate the infection). Cell type and time point are not known. The chain has TRBV29-1 and TRBJ2-5; no reliable D call. The CDR3 protein is CSAVGPQETQYF. The CDR3 DNA reads as TGCAGCGCCGTGGGCCCCCAAGAGACCCAGTACTTC.